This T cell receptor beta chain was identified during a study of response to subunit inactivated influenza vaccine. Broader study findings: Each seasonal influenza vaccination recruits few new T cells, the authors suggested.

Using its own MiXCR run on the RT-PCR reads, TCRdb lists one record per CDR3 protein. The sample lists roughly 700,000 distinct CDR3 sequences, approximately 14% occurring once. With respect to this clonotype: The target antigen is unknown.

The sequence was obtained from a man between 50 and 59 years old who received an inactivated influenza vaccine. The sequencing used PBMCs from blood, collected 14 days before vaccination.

CDR3 in DNA: TGTGCCATCAGTGGGACCCTTAATGAAAAACTGTTTTTT. This encodes CAISGTLNEKLFF. This chain connects TRBV10-3 to TRBJ1-4, with unresolved D. This CDR3 is built from 13 residues. Looked up from germline, CDR1 is ENHRY and CDR2 is SYGVKD. Trimming cost V 4 bases and J 4 bases, with 7 bases left between them.